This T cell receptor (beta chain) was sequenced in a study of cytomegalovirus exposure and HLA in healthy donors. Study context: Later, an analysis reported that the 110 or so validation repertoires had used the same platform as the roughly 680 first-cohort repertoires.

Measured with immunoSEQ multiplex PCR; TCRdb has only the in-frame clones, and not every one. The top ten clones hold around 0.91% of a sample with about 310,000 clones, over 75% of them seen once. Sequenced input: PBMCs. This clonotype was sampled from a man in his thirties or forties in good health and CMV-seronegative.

Here the CDR3 reads CASTTGTAFNQYF. In nucleotides, the CDR3 is TGTGCCAGCACAACCGGGACAGCATTCAACCAGTACTTC. The chain carries TRBV7-2 and TRBJ2-5, with 7 bases identical to TRBD1. V dropped 7 bases and J dropped 10; count of bases not matched to a gene: 12. The length of the CDR3 is 13 residues. Germline assignment: CDR1 SGHTA and CDR2 FQGNSA.